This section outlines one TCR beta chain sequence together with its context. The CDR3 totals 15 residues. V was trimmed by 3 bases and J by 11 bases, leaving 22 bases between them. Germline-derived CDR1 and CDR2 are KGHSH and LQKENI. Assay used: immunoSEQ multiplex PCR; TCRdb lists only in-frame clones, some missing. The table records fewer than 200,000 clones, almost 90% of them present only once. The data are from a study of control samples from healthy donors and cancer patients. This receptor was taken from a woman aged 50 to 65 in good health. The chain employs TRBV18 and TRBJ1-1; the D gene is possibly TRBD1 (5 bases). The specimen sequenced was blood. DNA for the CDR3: TGTGCCAGCTCACCCCGGGAGAGTAGGGGAGAGGGCGCTTTCTTT. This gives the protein CASSPRESRGEGAFF. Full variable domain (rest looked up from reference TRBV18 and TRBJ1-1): NAGVMQNPRHLVRRRGQEARLRCSPMKGHSHVYWYRQLPEEGLKFMVYLQKENIIDESGMPKERFSAEFPKEGPSILRIQQVVRGDSAAYFCASSPRESRGEGAFFGQGTRLTVV.